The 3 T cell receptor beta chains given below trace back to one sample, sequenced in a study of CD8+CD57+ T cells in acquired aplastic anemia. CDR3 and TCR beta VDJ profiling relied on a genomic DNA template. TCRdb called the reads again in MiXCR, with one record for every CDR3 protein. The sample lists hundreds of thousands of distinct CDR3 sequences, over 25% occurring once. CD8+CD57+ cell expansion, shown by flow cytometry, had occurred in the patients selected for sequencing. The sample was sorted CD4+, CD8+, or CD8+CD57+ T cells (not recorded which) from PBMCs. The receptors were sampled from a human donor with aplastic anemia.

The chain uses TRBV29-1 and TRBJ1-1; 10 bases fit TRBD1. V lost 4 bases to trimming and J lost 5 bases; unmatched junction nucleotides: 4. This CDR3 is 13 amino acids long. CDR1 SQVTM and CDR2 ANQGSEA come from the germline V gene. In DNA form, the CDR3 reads TGCAGCGTTGTGGGGGACAGGGGTACTGAAGCTTTCTTT. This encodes CSVVGDRGTEAFF.

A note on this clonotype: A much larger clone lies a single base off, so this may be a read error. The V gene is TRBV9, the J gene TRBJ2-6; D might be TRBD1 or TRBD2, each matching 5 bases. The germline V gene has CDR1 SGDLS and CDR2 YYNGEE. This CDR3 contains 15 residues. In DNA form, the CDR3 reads TGTGCCAGCAACGTAAGAGGGGAAGGGTCCAACGTCCTGACTTTC. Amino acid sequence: CASNVRGEGSNVLTF.

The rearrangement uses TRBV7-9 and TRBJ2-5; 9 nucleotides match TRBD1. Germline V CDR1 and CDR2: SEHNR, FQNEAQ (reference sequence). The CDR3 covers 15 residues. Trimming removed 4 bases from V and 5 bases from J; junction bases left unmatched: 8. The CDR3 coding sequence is TGTGCCAGCAGCTGGCCGGGACAGGGCTGGGAGACCCAGTACTTC. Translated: CASSWPGQGWETQYF.